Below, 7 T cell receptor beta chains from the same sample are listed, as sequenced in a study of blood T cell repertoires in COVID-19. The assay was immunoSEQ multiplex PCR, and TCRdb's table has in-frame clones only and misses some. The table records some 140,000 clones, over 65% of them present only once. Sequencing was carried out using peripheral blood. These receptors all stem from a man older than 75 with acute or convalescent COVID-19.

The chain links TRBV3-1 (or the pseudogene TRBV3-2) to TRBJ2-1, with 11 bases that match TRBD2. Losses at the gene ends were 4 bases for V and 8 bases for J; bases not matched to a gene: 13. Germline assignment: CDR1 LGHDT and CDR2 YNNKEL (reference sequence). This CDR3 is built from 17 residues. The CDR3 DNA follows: TGTGCCAGCAGCCTCCAGGGGGCTAGCGGGGGGTTGGATGAGCAGTTCTTC. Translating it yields CASSLQGASGGLDEQFF.

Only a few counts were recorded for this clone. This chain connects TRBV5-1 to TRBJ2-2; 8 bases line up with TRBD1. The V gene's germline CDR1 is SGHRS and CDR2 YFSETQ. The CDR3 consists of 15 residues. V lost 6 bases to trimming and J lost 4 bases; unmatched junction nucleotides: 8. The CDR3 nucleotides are TGCGCCAGCATCAACCGACAGGGGCGCACCGGGGAGCTGTTTTTT. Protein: CASINRQGRTGELFF.

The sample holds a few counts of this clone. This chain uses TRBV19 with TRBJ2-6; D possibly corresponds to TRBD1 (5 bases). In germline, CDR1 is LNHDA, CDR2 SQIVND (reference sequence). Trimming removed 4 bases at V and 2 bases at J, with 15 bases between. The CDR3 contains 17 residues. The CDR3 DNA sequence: TGTGCCAGTAGTAACAACAGAAGGGGAACTGGGGCCAACGTCCTGACTTTC. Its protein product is CASSNNRRGTGANVLTF.

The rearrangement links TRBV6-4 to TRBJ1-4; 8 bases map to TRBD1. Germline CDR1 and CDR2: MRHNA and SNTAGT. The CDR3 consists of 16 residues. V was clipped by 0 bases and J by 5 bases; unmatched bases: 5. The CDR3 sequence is CASSDSLDRVNEKLFF. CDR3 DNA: TGTGCCAGCAGTGACTCCTTGGACAGGGTAAATGAAAAACTGTTTTTT.

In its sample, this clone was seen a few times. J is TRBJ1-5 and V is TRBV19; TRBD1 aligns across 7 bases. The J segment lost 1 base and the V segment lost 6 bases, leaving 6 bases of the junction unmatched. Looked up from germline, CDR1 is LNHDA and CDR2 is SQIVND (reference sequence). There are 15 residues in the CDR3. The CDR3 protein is CASSLQGLSNQPQHF. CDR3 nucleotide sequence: TGTGCCAGTAGCCTACAGGGGTTGAGCAATCAGCCCCAGCATTTT. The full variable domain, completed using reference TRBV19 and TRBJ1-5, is DGGITQSPKYLFRKEGQNVTLSCEQNLNHDAMYWYRQDPGQGLRLIYYSQIVNDFQKGDIAEGYSVSREKKESFPLTVTSAQKNPTAFYLCASSLQGLSNQPQHFGDGTRLSIL.

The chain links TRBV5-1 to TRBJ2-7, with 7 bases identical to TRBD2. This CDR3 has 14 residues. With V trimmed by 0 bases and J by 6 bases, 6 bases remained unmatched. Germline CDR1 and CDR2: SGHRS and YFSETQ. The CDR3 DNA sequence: TGCGCCAGCAGCTTGGGGGAGGGGCTGGGCGAGCAGTACGTC. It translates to CASSLGEGLGEQYV.

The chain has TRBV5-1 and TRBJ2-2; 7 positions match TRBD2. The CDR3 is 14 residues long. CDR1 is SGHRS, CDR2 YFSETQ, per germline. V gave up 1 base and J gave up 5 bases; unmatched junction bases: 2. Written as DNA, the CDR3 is TGCGCCAGCAGCTTGTCGGGGGGAACCGGGGAGCTGTTTTTT. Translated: CASSLSGGTGELFF.